This T cell receptor beta chain was captured by sequencing in a study of T cells after yellow fever vaccination. At the level of the study: Preparation of the low-cell-number fractions used SMART-Seq v4 Ultra Low Input.

Findings and caveats of the study: Primary-vaccination clones mostly resurfaced post-booster (more than 95% CD4, just under 90% CD8).

The sample holds a few counts of this clonotype. What it binds is not known. Using its own MiXCR run on the 5' RACE reads, TCRdb lists one record per CDR3 protein. The top ten hold approximately 15% of the sample, which has approximately 610,000 distinct CDR3 sequences, approximately 16% seen once. The receptor was isolated from a man between 18 and 29 years old who received the YFV17D yellow fever vaccine. The specimen was PBMCs, collected around 5 days after the first yellow fever vaccination.

The CDR3 here is CASSYSRGMNTEAFF. In DNA, the CDR3 is TGTGCCAGCAGTTACTCTCGGGGAATGAACACTGAAGCTTTCTTT. V gene TRBV6-5 combines with J gene TRBJ1-1; no reliable D call. V shed 0 bases and J shed 0 bases, with 8 bases lying between them. The CDR3 is 15 residues long. Germline V gives CDR1 MNHEY, CDR2 SVGAGI.